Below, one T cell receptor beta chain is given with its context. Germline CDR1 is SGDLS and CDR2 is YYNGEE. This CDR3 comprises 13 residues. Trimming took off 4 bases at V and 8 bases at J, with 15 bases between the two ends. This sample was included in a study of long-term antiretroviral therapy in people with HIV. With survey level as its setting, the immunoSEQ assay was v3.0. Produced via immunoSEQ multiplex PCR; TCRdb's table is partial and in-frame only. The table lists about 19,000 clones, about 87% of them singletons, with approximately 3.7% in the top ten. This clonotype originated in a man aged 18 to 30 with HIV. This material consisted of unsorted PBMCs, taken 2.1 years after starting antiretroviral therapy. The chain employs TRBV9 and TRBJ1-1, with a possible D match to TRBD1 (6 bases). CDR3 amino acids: CASSKGGEVEAFF. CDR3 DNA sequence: TGTGCCAGCAGCAAAGGGGGGGAGGTCGAAGCTTTCTTT.